The 29 T cell receptor beta chains in this list originate from one sample, sequenced in a study of OX40 agonist ivuxolimab in advanced cancers. Data came from immunoSEQ multiplex PCR; TCRdb stores just in-frame clones and leaves some out. The data hold 36,000 or so clones, with 80% to 85% observed a single time. The starting material was CD4+ or CD8+ T cells sorted from blood, obtained in a trial of the OX40 agonist ivuxolimab. The receptors derive from an adult with an advanced solid tumor such as melanoma, head and neck, liver or kidney cancer.

This clone was seen a handful of times. This chain's CDR3 is CASSPPNGYNEKLFF. The CDR3 bases are TGTGCCAGCTCACCACCGAACGGATATAATGAAAAACTGTTTTTT. The V and J genes are TRBV18 and TRBJ1-4; D is unclear. This CDR3 is built from 15 residues. Per the germline V gene, CDR1 is KGHSH and CDR2 is LQKENI. Trimming shortened V by 0 bases and J by 4 bases, and 9 bases separated the two germline ends.

The chain couples TRBV27 to TRBJ1-1; 9 nucleotides agree with TRBD1. Trimming removed 7 bases from V and 3 bases from J; junction bases left unmatched: 18. Germline CDR1 MNHEY, CDR2 SMNVEV (reference sequence). The CDR3 is 18 residues long. The CDR3 reads CASTPLGTGRVGDTEAFF. Written as DNA, the CDR3 is TGTGCCAGCACCCCCTTGGGGACAGGGAGGGTTGGGGACACTGAAGCTTTCTTT.

This chain links TRBV27 with TRBJ1-2; 12 nucleotides line up with TRBD1. CDR3 length: 16 residues. V shed 0 bases, J shed 8 bases, and the junction held 7 bases outside the gene matches. CDR1 and CDR2 from the germline V gene are MNHEY and SMNVEV (reference sequence). The CDR3 loop reads CASSLSLGQGALGYTF. The CDR3 coding sequence is TGTGCCAGCAGTTTATCGTTGGGACAGGGGGCCTTGGGCTACACCTTC.

The chain recombines TRBV5-8 with TRBJ2-7; perhaps TRBD1 as D (6 bases). The CDR3 runs 16 residues. CDR1 and CDR2 from the germline V gene are SGHTS and YDEGEE. With 0 bases removed from V and 4 bases from J, the gap between germline ends came to 17 bases. CDR3 sequence reads: CASSLGEGGARYEQYF. Written as DNA, the CDR3 is TGTGCCAGCAGCTTGGGCGAAGGGGGTGCTAGGTACGAGCAGTACTTC.

The genes are TRBV28 and TRBJ1-6; D is possibly TRBD1 (5 bases). V lost 6 bases to trimming and J lost 8 bases, with 14 bases between them. Germline CDR1 MDHEN, CDR2 SYDVKM. The length of the CDR3 is 14 residues. The CDR3 nucleotides are TGTGCCAGCAGGTCCTGGGGCAGTTATTCACCCCTCCACTTT. Translating it yields CASRSWGSYSPLHF.

V and J are TRBV7-8 and TRBJ2-7, with a weak D call TRBD1 (6 bases). This CDR3 has 14 amino acids. Per the germline V gene, CDR1 is SGHVS and CDR2 is FQNEAQ. V shed 5 bases and J shed 4 bases, with 15 bases lying between them. CDR3 region: CASSRDTGRYEQYF. CDR3 nucleotide sequence: TGTGCCAGCAGCCGGGACACAGGACGGTACGAGCAGTACTTC.

V and J are TRBV7-2 and TRBJ2-3; D tentatively fits TRBD1 or TRBD2 (5 bases each). The CDR3 is 14 residues long. From germline, CDR1 is SGHTA and CDR2 FQGNSA. Trimming shortened V by 1 base and J by 4 bases, and 9 bases separated the two germline ends. As DNA, the CDR3 is TGTGCCAGCAGCTTAGTTAGGGGAGCAGATACGCAGTATTTT. Its translation is CASSLVRGADTQYF.

For the CDR3, the DNA is TGTGCCAGCACCACAGGGTCGGGGAACTATGGCTACACCTTC. Amino acids: CASTTGSGNYGYTF. V and J are TRBV7-2 and TRBJ1-2; D perhaps matches TRBD1 (6 bases). Germline V gene lookup returns CDR1 SGHTA and CDR2 FQGNSA. The CDR3 covers 14 residues. Trimming removed 7 bases from V and 2 bases from J, with 14 bases in between.

The chain carries TRBV18 and TRBJ2-2; D unresolved. V lost 3 bases and J 3 bases, leaving 8 bases between the germline ends. Germline V CDR1 and CDR2: KGHSH, LQKENI. This CDR3 is 14 amino acids long. The CDR3 here is CASSPRSDTGELFF. CDR3 nucleotide sequence: TGTGCCAGCTCACCCCGCTCAGACACCGGGGAGCTGTTTTTT.

The chain is built from TRBV28 and TRBJ2-7; 10 bases line up with TRBD1. The junction had 11 bases not matched to a gene; V was cut back by 6 bases and J by 3 bases. CDR3 length: 16 amino acids. Per the germline V gene, CDR1 is MDHEN and CDR2 is SYDVKM. CDR3 nucleotides: TGTGCCAGCAGGGCGCACGGGACAGGGGCCCGCTACGAGCAGTACTTC. Protein product: CASRAHGTGARYEQYF.

This chain uses TRBV7-3 with TRBJ2-6; TRBD1 is a possible D gene (6 bases). Per germline, CDR1 SGHTA and CDR2 FQGTGA. This CDR3 spans 17 amino acids. Trimming took off 5 bases at V and 4 bases at J, with 18 bases between the two ends. The CDR3 region is CASSLQPGVGGANVLTF. CDR3 bases: TGTGCCAGCAGCCTCCAGCCAGGGGTCGGCGGGGCCAACGTCCTGACTTTC.

The genes are TRBV7-1 and TRBJ2-7; perhaps TRBD1 as D (5 bases). TRBV7-1 is classed as an ORF, of uncertain function. Trimming shortened V by 9 bases and J by 0 bases, and 15 bases separated the two germline ends. There are 14 residues in the CDR3. CDR3 nucleotide sequence: TGTGCCAGGAAGAGCACAGGTTACTCCTACGAGCAGTACTTC. It is translated as CARKSTGYSYEQYF.

The DNA of the CDR3 is TGTGCCAGCAGCTTAGTCCCCGGCACTGAAGCTTTCTTT. Translation: CASSLVPGTEAFF. V and J are TRBV11-2 and TRBJ1-1; D is uncertain. From germline, CDR1 is SGHAT and CDR2 FQNNGV. V lost 1 base and J 4 bases, leaving 7 bases between the germline ends. The CDR3 loop spans 13 amino acids.

This chain uses TRBV21-1 with TRBJ2-3; the D call TRBD1 from the table was never checked on the DNA. TRBV21-1 is shown as a pseudogene. The CDR3 covers 17 residues. CDR3 bases: TGTGCCAGCAGCCTCCCGACAGGGGATCCCCGCACAGATACGCAGTATTTT. It is translated as CASSLPTGDPRTDTQYF.

This chain uses TRBV9 with TRBJ1-2, with D unresolved. CDR1 and CDR2 from the germline V gene are SGDLS and YYNGEE. V was pared by 3 bases and J by 4 bases, with 22 bases between. The length of the CDR3 is 17 residues. CDR3 protein: CASSENLLGVGSYGYTF. CDR3 DNA: TGTGCCAGCAGCGAAAACCTCTTGGGTGTCGGAAGCTATGGCTACACCTTC.

The chain is built from TRBV5-6 and TRBJ1-1; D may be TRBD1 (5 bases). The CDR3 has 14 amino acids. The V end lost 2 bases, the J end lost 0 bases, and 8 bases lay between the germline ends. Germline V CDR1 and CDR2: SGHDT, YYEEEE. The CDR3 region is CASSFGQMNTEAFF. CDR3 in DNA: TGTGCCAGCAGCTTCGGACAAATGAACACTGAAGCTTTCTTT.

J is TRBJ2-5 and V is TRBV9; D possibly uses TRBD1 or TRBD2 (5 bases each). The CDR3 is 15 amino acids. Trimming removed 0 bases from V and 5 bases from J, with 14 bases in between. From germline, CDR1 is SGDLS and CDR2 YYNGEE. In DNA, the CDR3 is TGTGCCAGCAGCGTAGGGTTTGGGGGTGAGGAGACCCAGTACTTC. It yields the protein CASSVGFGGEETQYF.

This chain connects TRBV4-1 to TRBJ1-5, with D possibly TRBD1 on 6 matching bases. Per the germline V gene, CDR1 is MGHRA and CDR2 is YSYEKL. Trimming cost V 4 bases and J 6 bases, with 16 bases left between them. The CDR3 totals 15 residues. The CDR3 sequence is CASSRLGQGGQPQHF. In DNA form, the CDR3 reads TGCGCCAGCAGCCGCCTGGGACAAGGGGGTCAGCCCCAGCATTTT.

The chain carries TRBV5-5 and TRBJ2-7, with TRBD1 identical over 11 bases. The germline V gene has CDR1 SGHKS and CDR2 YYEKEE (reference sequence). V shed 4 bases and J 4 bases; nucleotides not matched to a gene: 7. The CDR3 has 15 residues. DNA for the CDR3: TGTGCCAGCAGCACCGCCGGGACAGGGGGATACGAGCAGTACTTC. Translated, it gives CASSTAGTGGYEQYF. The entire variable domain, with the rest obtained from reference TRBV5-5 and TRBJ2-7, is as follows: DAGVTQSPTHLIKTRGQQVTLRCSPISGHKSVSWYQQVLGQGPQFIFQYYEKEERGRGNFPDRFSARQFPNYSSELNVNALLLGDSALYLCASSTAGTGGYEQYFGPGTRLTVT.

The chain uses TRBV5-5 and TRBJ1-5; 7 bases are shared with TRBD1. Looked up from germline, CDR1 is SGHKS and CDR2 is YYEKEE (reference sequence). This CDR3 contains 17 residues. V dropped 2 bases and J dropped 1; count of bases not matched to a gene: 9. CDR3 protein: CASSLHRTGGSNQPQHF. The CDR3 nucleotides read TGTGCCAGCAGCTTACACCGGACAGGAGGAAGCAATCAGCCCCAGCATTTT.

V is TRBV6-5 and J is TRBJ2-5; possibly TRBD2 for D (5 bases). The CDR3 runs 13 residues. In germline, CDR1 is MNHEY, CDR2 SVGAGI. The germline V and J ends were trimmed by 6 bases and 2 bases, with 10 bases remaining between them. Written as DNA, the CDR3 is TGTGCCAGCAGGCGACTAACTCAAGAGACCCAGTACTTC. Translated: CASRRLTQETQYF.

The chain's CDR3 is CASSLRGGQYGYTF. CDR3 DNA: TGTGCCAGCAGTTTAAGAGGCGGACAGTATGGCTACACCTTC. The J gene is TRBJ1-2, the V gene TRBV27; tentatively, D is TRBD1 (6 bases). From germline, CDR1 is MNHEY and CDR2 SMNVEV (reference sequence). Between the trimmed V and J ends, which lost 2 bases and 5 bases, there was a span of 12 bases. The CDR3 loop spans 14 amino acids.

V gene TRBV5-6 combines with J gene TRBJ2-5, with D possibly TRBD2 on 6 matching bases. The DNA matches TRBJ2-7 better at its end, which makes the J call doubtful. There are 13 residues in the CDR3. Germline CDR1 reads SGHDT; CDR2 reads YYEEEE. The CDR3 DNA sequence: TGTGCCAGCACCGCGACTAGTCGCCGCGAGCAGTACTTC. The encoded protein is CASTATSRREQYF.

As for this clone: Other DNA sequences of this sample code for an identical CDR3. The chain carries TRBV15 and TRBJ1-1; no clear D gene. The V gene's germline CDR1 is LNHNV and CDR2 YYDKDF (reference sequence). The CDR3 sequence is 13 residues long. Trimming removed 6 bases from V and 1 base from J, with 9 bases in between. The CDR3 DNA reads TGTGCCACCAGTAGAAGTGGGAACACTGAAGCTTTCTTT. Protein: CATSRSGNTEAFF.

The chain couples TRBV5-8 to TRBJ1-2; 8 positions match TRBD1. Looked up from germline, CDR1 is SGHTS and CDR2 is YDEGEE. The CDR3 consists of 15 residues. V lost 1 base, J lost 7 bases, and 9 bases stayed unmatched. The CDR3 reads CASSLYGTGSPGYTF. The CDR3 DNA follows: TGTGCCAGCAGCTTGTATGGGACAGGATCCCCTGGCTACACCTTC. The full variable domain, with the rest looked up from reference TRBV5-8 and TRBJ1-2, is EAGVTQSPTHLIKTRGQQATLRCSPISGHTSVYWYQQALGLGLQFLLWYDEGEERNRGNFPPRFSGRQFPNYSSELNVNALELEDSALYLCASSLYGTGSPGYTFGSGTRLTVV.

V and J are TRBV15 and TRBJ2-3; 13 bases match TRBD2. The CDR3 sequence is 16 residues long. Germline values: CDR1 LNHNV, CDR2 YYDKDF (reference sequence). Trimming took 4 bases from V and 6 from J; bases not matched to a gene: 7. As DNA, the CDR3 is TGTGCCACCAGCACCTTGACTAGCGGGAGGCCGGATACGCAGTATTTT. Protein: CATSTLTSGRPDTQYF.

The gene calls are TRBV15 and TRBJ2-1; possibly TRBD2 for D (6 bases). With 0 bases removed from V and 7 bases from J, the gap between germline ends came to 16 bases. CDR1 LNHNV and CDR2 YYDKDF come from the germline V gene (reference sequence). This CDR3 is built from 16 residues. CDR3 residues: CATSRDFSTGRNEQFF. The CDR3 DNA sequence: TGTGCCACCAGCAGAGATTTCAGTACTGGGAGGAATGAGCAGTTCTTC. The full variable domain, completed using reference TRBV15 and TRBJ2-1, is DAMVIQNPRYQVTQFGKPVTLSCSQTLNHNVMYWYQQKSSQAPKLLFHYYDKDFNNEADTPDNFQSRRPNTSFCFLDIRSPGLGDTAMYLCATSRDFSTGRNEQFFGPGTRLTVL.

The V and J genes are TRBV28 and TRBJ2-7; maybe TRBD1 (5 bases). Looked up from germline, CDR1 is MDHEN and CDR2 is SYDVKM. The CDR3 runs 15 residues. V was cut by 3 bases and J by 4 bases, with 16 bases left in between. The CDR3 loop is CASSFQEGDSYEQYF. The DNA of the CDR3 is TGTGCCAGCAGTTTCCAGGAAGGGGATAGTTACGAGCAGTACTTC.

This clone was observed once. The gene calls are TRBV7-9 and TRBJ2-3, with a possible D match to TRBD1 (6 bases). The CDR3 runs 12 residues. CDR1 is SEHNR, CDR2 FQNEAQ, per germline (reference sequence). V lost 5 bases, J lost 9 bases, and 12 bases lay in between. CDR3 sequence reads: CASSPGTTTQYF. The CDR3 DNA reads as TGTGCCAGCAGCCCCGGGACAACAACGCAGTATTTT. The entire variable domain, with the rest obtained from reference TRBV7-9 and TRBJ2-3, is as follows: DTGVSQNPRHKITKRGQNVTFRCDPISEHNRLYWYRQTLGQGPEFLTYFQNEAQLEKSRLLSDRFSAERPKGSFSTLEIQRTEQGDSAMYLCASSPGTTTQYFGPGTRLTVL.